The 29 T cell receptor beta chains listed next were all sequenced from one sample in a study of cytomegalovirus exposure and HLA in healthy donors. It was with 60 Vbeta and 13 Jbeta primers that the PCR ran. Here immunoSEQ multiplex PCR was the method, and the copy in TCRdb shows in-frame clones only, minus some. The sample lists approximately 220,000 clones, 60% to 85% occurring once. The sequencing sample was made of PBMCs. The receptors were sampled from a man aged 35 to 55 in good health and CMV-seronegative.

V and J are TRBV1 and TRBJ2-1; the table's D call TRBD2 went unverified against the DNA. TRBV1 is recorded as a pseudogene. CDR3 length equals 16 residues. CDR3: CTSSQEAPSSYNEQFF. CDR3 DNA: TGCACCAGCAGCCAAGAAGCTCCAAGCTCCTACAATGAGCAGTTCTTC.

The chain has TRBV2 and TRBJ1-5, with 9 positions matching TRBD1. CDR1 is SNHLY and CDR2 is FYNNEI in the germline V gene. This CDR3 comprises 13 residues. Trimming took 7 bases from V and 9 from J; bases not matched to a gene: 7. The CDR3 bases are TGTGCCAGCACTTCGACAGGGGGTCTGCCCCAGCATTTT. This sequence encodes CASTSTGGLPQHF.

The CDR3, as DNA: TGTGCCAGTAGTATTCTTTTCGGGGGCACCGGGGAGCTGTTTTTT. It encodes CASSILFGGTGELFF. J is TRBJ2-2 and V is TRBV19, with D possibly TRBD2 on 6 matching bases. Trimming took off 3 bases at V and 4 bases at J, with 12 bases between the two ends. CDR3 length equals 15 residues. Germline CDR1 and CDR2: LNHDA and SQIVND (reference sequence).

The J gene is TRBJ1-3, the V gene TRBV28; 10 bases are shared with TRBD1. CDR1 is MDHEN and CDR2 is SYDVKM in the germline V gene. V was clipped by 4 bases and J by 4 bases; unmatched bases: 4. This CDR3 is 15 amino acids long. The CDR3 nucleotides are TGTGCCAGCAGTTCAGGGGGACAGGGGGGAAACACCATATATTTT. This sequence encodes CASSSGGQGGNTIYF.

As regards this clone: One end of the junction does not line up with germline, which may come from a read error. CDR3 nucleotide sequence: TGTGCCAGCGGCTTTGGTCTCGGGAATCAGCCCCAGCATTTT. Protein product: CASGFGLGNQPQHF. The V and J genes are TRBV7-2 and TRBJ1-5; D unclear. There are 14 residues in the CDR3. From germline, CDR1 is SGHTA and CDR2 FQGNSA.

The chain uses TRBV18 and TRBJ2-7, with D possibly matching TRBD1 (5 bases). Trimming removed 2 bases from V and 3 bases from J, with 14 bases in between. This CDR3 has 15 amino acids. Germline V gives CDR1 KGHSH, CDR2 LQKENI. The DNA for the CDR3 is TGTGCCAGCTCACCAACGACAGCCCAATACTACGAGCAGTACTTC. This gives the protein CASSPTTAQYYEQYF.

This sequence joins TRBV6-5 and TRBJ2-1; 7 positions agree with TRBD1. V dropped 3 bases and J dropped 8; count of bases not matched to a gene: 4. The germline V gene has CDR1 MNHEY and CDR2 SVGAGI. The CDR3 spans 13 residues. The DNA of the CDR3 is TGTGCCAGCAGTTATTGGGACAGAGATGAGCAGTTCTTC. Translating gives CASSYWDRDEQFF.

The CDR3 sequence: CASSPSRITEAFF. For the CDR3, the DNA is TGCGCCAGCAGTCCCTCGAGGATCACTGAAGCTTTCTTT. V and J are TRBV10-1 and TRBJ1-1; D is ambiguous. The CDR3 has 13 residues. Germline CDR1 reads WNHNN; CDR2 reads SYGVQD (reference sequence). V lost 5 bases and J 4 bases, leaving 11 bases between the germline ends.

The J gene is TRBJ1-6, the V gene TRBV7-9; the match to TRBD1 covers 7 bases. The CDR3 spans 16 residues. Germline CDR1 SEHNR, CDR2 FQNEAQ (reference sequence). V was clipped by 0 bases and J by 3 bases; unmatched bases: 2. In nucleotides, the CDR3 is TGTGCCAGCAGCTTAGCGGACAGGATCTATAATTCACCCCTCCACTTT. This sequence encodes CASSLADRIYNSPLHF.

The CDR3 nucleotides are TGTGCCAGCAGCTCCGGGACACATATTAAAGAGACCCAGTACTTC. Translated, it gives CASSSGTHIKETQYF. The chain carries TRBV7-9 and TRBJ2-5; tentatively, D is TRBD1 (6 bases). The ends were cut back, 4 bases at V and 3 bases at J, with 15 bases in the middle. From germline, CDR1 is SEHNR and CDR2 FQNEAQ (reference sequence). The CDR3 is 15 residues long.

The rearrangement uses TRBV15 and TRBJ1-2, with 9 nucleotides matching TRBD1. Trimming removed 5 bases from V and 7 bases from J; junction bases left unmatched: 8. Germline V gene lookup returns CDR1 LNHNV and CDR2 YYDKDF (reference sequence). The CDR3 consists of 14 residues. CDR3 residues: CATSGIQGAGGYTF. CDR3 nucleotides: TGTGCCACCAGCGGAATACAGGGGGCGGGTGGCTACACCTTC.

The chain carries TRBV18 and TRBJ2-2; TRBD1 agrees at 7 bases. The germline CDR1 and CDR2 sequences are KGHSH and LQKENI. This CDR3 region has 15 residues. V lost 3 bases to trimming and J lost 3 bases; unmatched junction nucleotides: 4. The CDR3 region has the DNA TGTGCCAGCTCACCTAGGGGGCTCGACACCGGGGAGCTGTTTTTT. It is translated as CASSPRGLDTGELFF.

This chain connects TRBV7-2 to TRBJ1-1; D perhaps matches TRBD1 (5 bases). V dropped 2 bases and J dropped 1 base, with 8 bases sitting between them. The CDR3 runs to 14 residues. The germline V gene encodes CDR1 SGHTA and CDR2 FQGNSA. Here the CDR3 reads CASSLRGRNTEAFF. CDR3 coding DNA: TGTGCCAGCAGCTTAAGGGGAAGGAACACTGAAGCTTTCTTT.

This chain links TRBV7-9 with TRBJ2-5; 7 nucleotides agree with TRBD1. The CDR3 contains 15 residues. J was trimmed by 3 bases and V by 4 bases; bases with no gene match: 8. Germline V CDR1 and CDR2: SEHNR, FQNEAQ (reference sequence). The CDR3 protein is CASSSPLTGEETQYF. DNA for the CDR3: TGTGCCAGCAGCTCCCCACTAACAGGGGAAGAGACCCAGTACTTC.

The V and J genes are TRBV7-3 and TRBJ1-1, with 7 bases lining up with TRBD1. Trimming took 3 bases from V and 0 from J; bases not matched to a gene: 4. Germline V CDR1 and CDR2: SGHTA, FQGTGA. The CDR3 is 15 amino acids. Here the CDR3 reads CASSLTGTVNTEAFF. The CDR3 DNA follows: TGTGCCAGCAGCTTGACCGGGACAGTGAACACTGAAGCTTTCTTT.

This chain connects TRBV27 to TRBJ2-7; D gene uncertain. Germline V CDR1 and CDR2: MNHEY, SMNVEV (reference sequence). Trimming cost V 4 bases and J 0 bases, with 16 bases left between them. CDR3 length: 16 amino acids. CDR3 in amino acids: CASSSTQVFSSYEQYF. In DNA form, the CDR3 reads TGTGCCAGCAGTTCCACTCAGGTATTTTCCTCCTACGAGCAGTACTTC.

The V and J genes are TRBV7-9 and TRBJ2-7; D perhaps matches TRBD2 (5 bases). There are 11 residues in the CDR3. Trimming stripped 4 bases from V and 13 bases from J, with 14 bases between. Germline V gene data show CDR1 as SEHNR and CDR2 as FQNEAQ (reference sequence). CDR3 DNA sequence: TGTGCCAGCAGCTCCCGTAAGGGAGCCTACTTC. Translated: CASSSRKGAYF. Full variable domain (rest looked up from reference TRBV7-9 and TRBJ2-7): DTGVSQNPRHKITKRGQNVTFRCDPISEHNRLYWYRQTLGQGPEFLTYFQNEAQLEKSRLLSDRFSAERPKGSFSTLEIQRTEQGDSAMYLCASSSRKGAYFGPGTRLTVT.

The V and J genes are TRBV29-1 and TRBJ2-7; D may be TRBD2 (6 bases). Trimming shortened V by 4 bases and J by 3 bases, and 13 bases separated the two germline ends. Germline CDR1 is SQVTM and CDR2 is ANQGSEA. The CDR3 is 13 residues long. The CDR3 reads CSVGLPGLYEQYF. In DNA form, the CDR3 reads TGCAGCGTTGGGCTACCGGGACTCTACGAGCAGTACTTC.

The DNA for the CDR3 is TGCAGTGCTACTCAGGGCGACGGCTACACCTTC. As protein: CSATQGDGYTF. V gene TRBV20-1 combines with J gene TRBJ1-2, with D possibly being TRBD1 (5 bases). This CDR3 is 11 amino acids long. Trimming removed 4 bases from V and 8 bases from J, with 11 bases in between. From germline, CDR1 is DFQATT and CDR2 SNEGSKA (reference sequence).

The CDR3 region is CASSSGLSQPQHF. The CDR3 bases are TGCGCCAGCAGTTCCGGACTGTCTCAGCCCCAGCATTTT. The chain couples TRBV10-2 to TRBJ1-5; D unresolved. V dropped 5 bases and J dropped 6 bases, with 11 bases sitting between them. Germline CDR1 WSHSY, CDR2 SAAADI. The CDR3 length is 13 residues.

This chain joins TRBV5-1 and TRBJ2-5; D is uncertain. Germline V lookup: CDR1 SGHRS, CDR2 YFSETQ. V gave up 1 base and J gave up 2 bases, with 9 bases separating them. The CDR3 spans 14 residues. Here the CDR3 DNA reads TGCGCCAGCAGCTTGTCCGGGTTACAAGAGACCCAGTACTTC. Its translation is CASSLSGLQETQYF.

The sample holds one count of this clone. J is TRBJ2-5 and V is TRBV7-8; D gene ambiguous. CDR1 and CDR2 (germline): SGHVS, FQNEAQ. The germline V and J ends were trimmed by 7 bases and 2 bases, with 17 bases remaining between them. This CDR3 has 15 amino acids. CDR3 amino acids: CASITRGSAQETQYF. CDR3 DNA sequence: TGTGCCAGCATCACTCGTGGAAGCGCGCAAGAGACCCAGTACTTC.

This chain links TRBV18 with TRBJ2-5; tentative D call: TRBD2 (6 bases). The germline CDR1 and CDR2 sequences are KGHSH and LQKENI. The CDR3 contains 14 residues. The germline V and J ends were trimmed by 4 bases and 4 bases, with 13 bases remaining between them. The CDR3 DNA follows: TGTGCCAGCTCACGGGGCCGGGACTCAGAGACCCAGTACTTC. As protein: CASSRGRDSETQYF.

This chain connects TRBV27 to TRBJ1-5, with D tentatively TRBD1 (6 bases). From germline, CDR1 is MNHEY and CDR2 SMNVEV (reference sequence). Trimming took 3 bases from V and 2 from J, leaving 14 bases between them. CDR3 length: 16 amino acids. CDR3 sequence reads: CASSFVGGRGNQPQHF. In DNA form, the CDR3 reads TGTGCCAGCAGTTTTGTGGGGGGGCGCGGCAATCAGCCCCAGCATTTT.

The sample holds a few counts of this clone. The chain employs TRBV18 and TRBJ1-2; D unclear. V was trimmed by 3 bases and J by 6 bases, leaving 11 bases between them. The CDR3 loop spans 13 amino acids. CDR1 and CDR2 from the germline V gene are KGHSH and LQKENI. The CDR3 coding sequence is TGTGCCAGCTCACCTTTACTGGGCGATGGCTACACCTTC. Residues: CASSPLLGDGYTF.

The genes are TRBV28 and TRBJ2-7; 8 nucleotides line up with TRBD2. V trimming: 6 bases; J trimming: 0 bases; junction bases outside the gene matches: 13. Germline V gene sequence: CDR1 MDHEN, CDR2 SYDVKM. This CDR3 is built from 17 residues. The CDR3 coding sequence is TGTGCCAGCAGGATATTAAGCGGGAGTTCCCACTCCTACGAGCAGTACTTC. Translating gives CASRILSGSSHSYEQYF.

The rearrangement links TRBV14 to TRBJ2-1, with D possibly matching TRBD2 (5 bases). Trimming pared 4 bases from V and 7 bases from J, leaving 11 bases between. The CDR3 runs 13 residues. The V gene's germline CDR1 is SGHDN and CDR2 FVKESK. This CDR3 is CASSRSRGNEQFF. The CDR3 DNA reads TGTGCCAGCAGCCGAAGTCGAGGGAATGAGCAGTTCTTC.

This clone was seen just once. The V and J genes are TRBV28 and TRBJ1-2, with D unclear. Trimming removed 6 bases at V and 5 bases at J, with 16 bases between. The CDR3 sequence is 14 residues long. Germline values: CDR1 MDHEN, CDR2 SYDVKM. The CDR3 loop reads CASSPDPLGYGYTF. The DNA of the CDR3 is TGTGCCAGCAGCCCAGACCCTCTCGGGTATGGCTACACCTTC.

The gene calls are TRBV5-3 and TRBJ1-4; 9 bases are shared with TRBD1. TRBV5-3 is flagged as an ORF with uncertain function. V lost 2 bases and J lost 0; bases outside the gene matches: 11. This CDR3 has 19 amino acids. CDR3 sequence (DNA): TGTGCCAGAAGCTTACCTCGGACAGGGGAGGGGGCAACTAATGAAAAACTGTTTTTT. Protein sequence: CARSLPRTGEGATNEKLFF.